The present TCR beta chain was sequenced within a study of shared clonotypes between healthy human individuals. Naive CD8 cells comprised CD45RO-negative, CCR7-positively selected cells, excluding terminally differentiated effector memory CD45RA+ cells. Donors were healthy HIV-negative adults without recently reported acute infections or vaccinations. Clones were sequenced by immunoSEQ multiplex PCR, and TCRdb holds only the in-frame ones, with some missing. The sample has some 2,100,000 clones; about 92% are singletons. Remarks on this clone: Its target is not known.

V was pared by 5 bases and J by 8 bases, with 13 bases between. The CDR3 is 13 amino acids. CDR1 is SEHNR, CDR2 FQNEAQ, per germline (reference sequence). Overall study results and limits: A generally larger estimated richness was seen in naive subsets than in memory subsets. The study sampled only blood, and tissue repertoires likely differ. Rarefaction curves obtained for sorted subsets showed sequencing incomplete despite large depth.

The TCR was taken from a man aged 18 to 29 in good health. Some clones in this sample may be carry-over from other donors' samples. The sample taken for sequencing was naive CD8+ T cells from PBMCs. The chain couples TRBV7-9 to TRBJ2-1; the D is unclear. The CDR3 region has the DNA TGTGCCAGCAGCCCCCAATTCCGGGATGAGCAGTTCTTC. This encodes CASSPQFRDEQFF.